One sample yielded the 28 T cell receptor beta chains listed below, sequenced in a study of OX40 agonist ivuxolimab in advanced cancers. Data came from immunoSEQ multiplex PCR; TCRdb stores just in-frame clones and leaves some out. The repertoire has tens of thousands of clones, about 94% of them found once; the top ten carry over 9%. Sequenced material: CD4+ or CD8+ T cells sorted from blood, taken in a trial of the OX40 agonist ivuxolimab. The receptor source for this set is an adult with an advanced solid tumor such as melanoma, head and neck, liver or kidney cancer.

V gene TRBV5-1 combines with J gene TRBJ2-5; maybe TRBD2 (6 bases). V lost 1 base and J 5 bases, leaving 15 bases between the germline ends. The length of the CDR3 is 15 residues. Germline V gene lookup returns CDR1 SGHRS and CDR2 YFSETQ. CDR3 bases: TGCGCCAGCAGCTTGTGGAGGGCAGTAGAGGAGACCCAGTACTTC. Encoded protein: CASSLWRAVEETQYF. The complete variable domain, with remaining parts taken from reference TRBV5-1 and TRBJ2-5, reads KAGVTQTPRYLIKTRGQQVTLSCSPISGHRSVSWYQQTPGQGLQFLFEYFSETQRNKGNFPGRFSGRQFSNSRSEMNVSTLELGDSALYLCASSLWRAVEETQYFGPGTRLLVL.

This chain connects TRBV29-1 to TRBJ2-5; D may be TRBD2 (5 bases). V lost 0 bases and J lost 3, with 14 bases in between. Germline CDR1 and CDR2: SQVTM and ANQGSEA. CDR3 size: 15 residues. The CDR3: CSVEDIGVEKETQYF. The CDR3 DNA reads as TGCAGCGTTGAAGATATCGGGGTTGAAAAAGAGACCCAGTACTTC.

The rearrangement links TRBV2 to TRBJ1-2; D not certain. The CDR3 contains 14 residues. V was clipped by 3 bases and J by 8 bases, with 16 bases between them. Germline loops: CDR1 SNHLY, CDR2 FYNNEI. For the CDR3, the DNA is TGTGCCAGCAGTGATGTGTATGGAGGCGGAGGCTACACCTTC. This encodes CASSDVYGGGGYTF.

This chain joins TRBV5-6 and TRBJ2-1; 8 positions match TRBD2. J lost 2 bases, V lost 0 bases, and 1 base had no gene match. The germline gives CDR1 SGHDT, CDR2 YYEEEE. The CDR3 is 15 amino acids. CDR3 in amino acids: CASSLGRGAYNEQFF. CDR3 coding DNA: TGTGCCAGCAGCTTGGGGCGGGGGGCCTACAATGAGCAGTTCTTC.

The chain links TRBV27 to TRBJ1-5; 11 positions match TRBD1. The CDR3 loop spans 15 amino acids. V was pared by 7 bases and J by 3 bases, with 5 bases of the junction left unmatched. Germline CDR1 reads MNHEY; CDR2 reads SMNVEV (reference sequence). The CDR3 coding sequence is TGTGCCAGCAACGAGGGACAGGGGGACAATCAGCCCCAGCATTTT. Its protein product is CASNEGQGDNQPQHF.

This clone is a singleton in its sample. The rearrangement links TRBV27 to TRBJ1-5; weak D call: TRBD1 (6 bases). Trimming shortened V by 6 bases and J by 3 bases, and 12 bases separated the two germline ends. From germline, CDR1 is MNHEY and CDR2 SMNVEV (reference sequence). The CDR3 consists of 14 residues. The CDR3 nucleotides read TGTGCCAGCAGCCTTTCAGGGGCCAATCAGCCCCAGCATTTT. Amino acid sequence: CASSLSGANQPQHF.

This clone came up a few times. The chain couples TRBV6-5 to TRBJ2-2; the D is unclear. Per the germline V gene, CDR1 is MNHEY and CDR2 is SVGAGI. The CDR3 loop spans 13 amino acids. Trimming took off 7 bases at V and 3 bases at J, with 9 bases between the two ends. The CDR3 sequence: CASTFSDTGELFF. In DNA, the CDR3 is TGTGCCAGCACCTTCAGTGACACCGGGGAGCTGTTTTTT.

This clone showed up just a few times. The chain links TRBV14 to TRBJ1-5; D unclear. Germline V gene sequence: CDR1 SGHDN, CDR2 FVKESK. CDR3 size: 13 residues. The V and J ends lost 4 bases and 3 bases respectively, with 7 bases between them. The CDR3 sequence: CASSLGANQPQHF. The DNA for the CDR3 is TGTGCCAGCAGCCTCGGCGCCAATCAGCCCCAGCATTTT.

CDR3 sequence (DNA): TGTGCCAGCAGTCCCGGACAGGGGGCTCAGCCCCAGCATTTT. Its protein is CASSPGQGAQPQHF. V and J are TRBV27 and TRBJ1-5; 11 bases line up with TRBD1. Germline CDR1 reads MNHEY; CDR2 reads SMNVEV (reference sequence). This CDR3 is built from 14 residues. The V and J ends lost 5 bases and 6 bases, in that order; junction bases with no gene match: 3.

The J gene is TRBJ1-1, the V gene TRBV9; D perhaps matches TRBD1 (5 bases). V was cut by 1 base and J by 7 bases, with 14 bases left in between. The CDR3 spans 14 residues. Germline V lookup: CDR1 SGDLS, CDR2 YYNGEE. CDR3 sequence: CASSVHGGEYEAFF. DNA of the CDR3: TGTGCCAGCAGCGTACACGGGGGAGAGTATGAAGCTTTCTTT.

CDR3 amino acids: CASSLLGEKLFF. In DNA form, the CDR3 reads TGTGCCAGCAGCTTGCTGGGTGAAAAACTGTTTTTT. The chain carries TRBV13 and TRBJ1-4; D is undetermined. Per germline, CDR1 PRHDT and CDR2 FYEKMQ (reference sequence). CDR3 size: 12 residues. V shed 3 bases and J shed 7 bases, with 6 bases lying between them.

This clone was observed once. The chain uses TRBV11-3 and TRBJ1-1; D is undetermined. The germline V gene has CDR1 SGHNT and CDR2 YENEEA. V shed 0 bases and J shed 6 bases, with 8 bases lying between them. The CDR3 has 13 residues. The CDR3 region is CASSLDFTAEAFF. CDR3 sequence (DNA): TGTGCCAGCAGCTTAGATTTCACTGCTGAAGCTTTCTTT.

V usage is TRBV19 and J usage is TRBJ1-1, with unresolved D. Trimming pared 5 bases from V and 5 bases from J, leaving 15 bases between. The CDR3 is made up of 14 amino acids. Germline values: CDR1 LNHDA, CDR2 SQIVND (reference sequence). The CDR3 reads CASSFRTGGTEAFF. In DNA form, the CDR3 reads TGTGCCAGTAGTTTCCGGACGGGAGGAACTGAAGCTTTCTTT.

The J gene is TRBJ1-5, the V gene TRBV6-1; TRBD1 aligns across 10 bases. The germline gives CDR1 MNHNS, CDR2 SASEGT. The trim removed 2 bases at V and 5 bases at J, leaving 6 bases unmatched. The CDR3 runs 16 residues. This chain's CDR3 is CASSELGTGVDQPQHF. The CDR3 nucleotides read TGTGCCAGCAGTGAACTGGGGACAGGGGTCGATCAGCCCCAGCATTTT.

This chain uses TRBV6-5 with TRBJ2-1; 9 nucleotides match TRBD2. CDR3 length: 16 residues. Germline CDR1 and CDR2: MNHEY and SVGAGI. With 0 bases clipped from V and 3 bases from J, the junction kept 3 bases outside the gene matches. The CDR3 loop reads CASSYSASGNYNEQFF. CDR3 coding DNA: TGTGCCAGCAGTTACTCGGCTAGCGGGAACTACAATGAGCAGTTCTTC.

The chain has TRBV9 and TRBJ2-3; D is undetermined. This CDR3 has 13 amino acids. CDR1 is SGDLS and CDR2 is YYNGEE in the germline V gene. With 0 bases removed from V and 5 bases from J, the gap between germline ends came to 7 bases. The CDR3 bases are TGTGCCAGCAGCGTAGATACGAGAGATACGCAGTATTTT. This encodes CASSVDTRDTQYF.

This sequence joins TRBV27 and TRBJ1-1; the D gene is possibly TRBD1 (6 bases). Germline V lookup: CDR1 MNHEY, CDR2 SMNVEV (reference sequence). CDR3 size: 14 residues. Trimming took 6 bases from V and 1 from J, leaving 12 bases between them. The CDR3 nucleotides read TGTGCCAGCAGGCTGACAGGCCCGAACACTGAAGCTTTCTTT. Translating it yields CASRLTGPNTEAFF.

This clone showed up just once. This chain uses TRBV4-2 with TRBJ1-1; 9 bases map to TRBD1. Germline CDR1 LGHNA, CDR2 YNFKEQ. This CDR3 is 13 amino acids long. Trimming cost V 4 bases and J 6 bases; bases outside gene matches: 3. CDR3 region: CASSPQGAPEAFF. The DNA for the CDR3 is TGTGCCAGCAGCCCACAGGGGGCCCCTGAAGCTTTCTTT.

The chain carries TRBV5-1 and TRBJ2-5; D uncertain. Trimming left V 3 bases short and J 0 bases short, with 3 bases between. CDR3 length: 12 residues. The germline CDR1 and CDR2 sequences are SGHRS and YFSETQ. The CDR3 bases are TGCGCCAGCAGCTATGACCAAGAGACCCAGTACTTC. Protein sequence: CASSYDQETQYF.

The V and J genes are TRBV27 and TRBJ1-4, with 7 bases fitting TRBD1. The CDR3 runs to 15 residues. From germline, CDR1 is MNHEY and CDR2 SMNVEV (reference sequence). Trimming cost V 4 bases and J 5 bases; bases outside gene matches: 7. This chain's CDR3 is CASSSQGEHNEKLFF. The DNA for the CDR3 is TGTGCCAGCAGTTCTCAGGGGGAACACAATGAAAAACTGTTTTTT.

The CDR3 here is CASSYRTATEAFF. In nucleotides, the CDR3 is TGTGCCAGCAGTTACCGGACAGCGACTGAAGCTTTCTTT. The chain links TRBV6-6 to TRBJ1-1, with D possibly TRBD1 on 6 matching bases. The CDR3 covers 13 residues. Trimming took off 2 bases at V and 5 bases at J, with 9 bases between the two ends. The germline V gene has CDR1 MNHNY and CDR2 SVGAGI (reference sequence).

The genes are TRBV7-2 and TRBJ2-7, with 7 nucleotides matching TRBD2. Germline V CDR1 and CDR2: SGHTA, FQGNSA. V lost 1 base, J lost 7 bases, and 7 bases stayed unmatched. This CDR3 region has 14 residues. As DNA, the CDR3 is TGTGCCAGCAGCTTAGGGGCGGGAGTTGTTGAGCAGTACTTC. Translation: CASSLGAGVVEQYF.

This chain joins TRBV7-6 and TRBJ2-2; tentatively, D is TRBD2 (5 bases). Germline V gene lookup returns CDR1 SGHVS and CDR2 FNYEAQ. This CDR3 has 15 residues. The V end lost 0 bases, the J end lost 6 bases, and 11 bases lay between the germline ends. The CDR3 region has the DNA TGTGCCAGCAGCTTAGCGGGAGAACGGTCCGGGGAGCTGTTTTTT. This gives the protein CASSLAGERSGELFF.

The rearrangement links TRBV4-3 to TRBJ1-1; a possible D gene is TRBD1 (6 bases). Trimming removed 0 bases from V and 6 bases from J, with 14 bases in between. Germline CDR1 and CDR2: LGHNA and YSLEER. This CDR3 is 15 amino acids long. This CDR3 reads CASSQDRRTASEAFF. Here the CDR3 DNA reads TGCGCCAGCAGCCAAGATCGAAGGACAGCCTCTGAAGCTTTCTTT.

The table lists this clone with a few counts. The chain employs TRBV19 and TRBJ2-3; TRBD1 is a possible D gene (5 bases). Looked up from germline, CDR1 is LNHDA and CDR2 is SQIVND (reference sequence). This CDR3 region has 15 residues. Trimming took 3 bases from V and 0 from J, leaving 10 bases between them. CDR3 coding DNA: TGTGCCAGTAGTATGGGGCTCACTAGCACAGATACGCAGTATTTT. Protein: CASSMGLTSTDTQYF. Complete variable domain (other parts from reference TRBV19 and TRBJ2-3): DGGITQSPKYLFRKEGQNVTLSCEQNLNHDAMYWYRQDPGQGLRLIYYSQIVNDFQKGDIAEGYSVSREKKESFPLTVTSAQKNPTAFYLCASSMGLTSTDTQYFGPGTRLTVL.

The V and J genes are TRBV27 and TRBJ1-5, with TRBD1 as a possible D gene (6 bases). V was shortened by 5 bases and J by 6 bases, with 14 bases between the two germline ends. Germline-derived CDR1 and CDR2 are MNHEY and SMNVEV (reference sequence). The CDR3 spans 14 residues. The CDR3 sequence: CASSPGTTLQPQHF. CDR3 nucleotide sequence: TGTGCCAGCAGTCCGGGGACAACCCTTCAGCCCCAGCATTTT.

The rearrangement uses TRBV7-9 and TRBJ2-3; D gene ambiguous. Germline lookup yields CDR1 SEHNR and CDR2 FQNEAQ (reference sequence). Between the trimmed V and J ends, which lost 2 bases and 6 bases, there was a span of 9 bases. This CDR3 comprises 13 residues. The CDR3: CASSLLGEDTQYF. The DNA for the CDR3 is TGTGCCAGCAGCTTATTGGGTGAGGATACGCAGTATTTT.

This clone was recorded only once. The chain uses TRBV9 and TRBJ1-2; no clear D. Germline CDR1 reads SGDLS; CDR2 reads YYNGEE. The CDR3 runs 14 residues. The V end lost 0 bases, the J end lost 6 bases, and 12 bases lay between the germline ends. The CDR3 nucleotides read TGTGCCAGCAGCGTAGTGGCCCAACCCAATGGCTACACCTTC. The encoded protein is CASSVVAQPNGYTF.